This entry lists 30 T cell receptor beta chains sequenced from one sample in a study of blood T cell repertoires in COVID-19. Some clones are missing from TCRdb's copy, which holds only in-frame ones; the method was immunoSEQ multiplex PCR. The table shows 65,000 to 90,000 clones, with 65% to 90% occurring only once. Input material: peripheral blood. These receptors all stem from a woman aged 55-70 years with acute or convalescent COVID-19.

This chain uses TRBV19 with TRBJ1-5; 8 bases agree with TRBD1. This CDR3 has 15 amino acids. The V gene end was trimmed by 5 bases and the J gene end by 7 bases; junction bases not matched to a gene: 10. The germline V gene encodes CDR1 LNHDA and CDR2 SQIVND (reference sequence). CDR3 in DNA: TGTGCCAGTAGTGCACAGGACAGGGCCCGGCAGCCCCAGCATTTT. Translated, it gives CASSAQDRARQPQHF.

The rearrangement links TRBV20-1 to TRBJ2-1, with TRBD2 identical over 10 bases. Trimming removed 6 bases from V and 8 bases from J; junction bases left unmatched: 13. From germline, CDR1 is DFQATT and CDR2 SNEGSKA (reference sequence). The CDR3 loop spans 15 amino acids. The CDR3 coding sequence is TGCAGTGCCAGTAAACTAGCGGGGTTTCGACATGAGCAGTTCTTC. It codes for CSASKLAGFRHEQFF.

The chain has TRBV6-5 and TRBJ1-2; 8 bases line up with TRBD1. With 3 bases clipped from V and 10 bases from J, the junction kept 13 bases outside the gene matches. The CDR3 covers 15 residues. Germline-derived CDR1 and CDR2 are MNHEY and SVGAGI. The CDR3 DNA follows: TGTGCCAGCAGTTATTTGTGGCGAGAGACAGGGGTCTACACCTTC. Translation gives CASSYLWRETGVYTF.

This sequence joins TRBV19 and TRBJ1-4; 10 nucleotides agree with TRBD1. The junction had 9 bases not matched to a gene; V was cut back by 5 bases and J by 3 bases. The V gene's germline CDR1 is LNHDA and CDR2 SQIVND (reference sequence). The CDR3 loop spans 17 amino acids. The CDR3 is CASSLNRDRGSNEKLFF. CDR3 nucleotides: TGTGCCAGTAGTCTAAACCGGGACAGGGGTTCTAATGAAAAACTGTTTTTT. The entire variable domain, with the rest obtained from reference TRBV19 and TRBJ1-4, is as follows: DGGITQSPKYLFRKEGQNVTLSCEQNLNHDAMYWYRQDPGQGLRLIYYSQIVNDFQKGDIAEGYSVSREKKESFPLTVTSAQKNPTAFYLCASSLNRDRGSNEKLFFGSGTQLSVL.

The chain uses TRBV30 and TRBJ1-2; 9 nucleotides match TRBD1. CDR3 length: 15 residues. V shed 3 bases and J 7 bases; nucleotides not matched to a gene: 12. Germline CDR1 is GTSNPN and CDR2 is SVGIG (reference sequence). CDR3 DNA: TGTGCCTGGAGGAACCGACAGGGGGACCCCGGTGGCTACACCTTC. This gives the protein CAWRNRQGDPGGYTF. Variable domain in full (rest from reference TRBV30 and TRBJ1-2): SQTIHQWPATLVQPVGSPLSLECTVEGTSNPNLYWYRQAAGRGLQLLFYSVGIGQISSEVPQNLSASRPQDRQFILSSKKLLLSDSGFYLCAWRNRQGDPGGYTFGSGTRLTVV.

The CDR3 region has the DNA TGTGCCAGCAGCGTAGGTTCTTGGGACAGATACAATGAGCAGTTCTTC. Protein: CASSVGSWDRYNEQFF. This chain joins TRBV9 and TRBJ2-1, with 7 bases identical to TRBD1. V lost 0 bases, J lost 4 bases, and 7 bases stayed unmatched. In germline, CDR1 is SGDLS, CDR2 YYNGEE. This CDR3 contains 16 residues.

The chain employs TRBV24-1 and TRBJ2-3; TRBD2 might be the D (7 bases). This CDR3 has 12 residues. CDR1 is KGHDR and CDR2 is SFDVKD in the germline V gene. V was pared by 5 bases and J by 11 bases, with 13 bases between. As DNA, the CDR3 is TGTGCCACCAGTGGGGAGGGGGGGGTGCAGTATTTT. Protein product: CATSGEGGVQYF.

The CDR3 DNA reads TGTGCCAGCTCACCAAGGACAGGGGAAGGGTATGGCTACACCTTC. It is translated as CASSPRTGEGYGYTF. V and J are TRBV18 and TRBJ1-2; 9 nucleotides match TRBD1. This CDR3 spans 15 amino acids. The junction had 6 bases not matched to a gene; V was cut back by 2 bases and J by 5 bases. The germline gives CDR1 KGHSH, CDR2 LQKENI.

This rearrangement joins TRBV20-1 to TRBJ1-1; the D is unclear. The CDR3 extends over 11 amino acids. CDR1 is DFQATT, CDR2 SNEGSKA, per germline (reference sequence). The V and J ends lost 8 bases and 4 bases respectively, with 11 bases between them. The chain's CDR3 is CSWWLGTEAFF. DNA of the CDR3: TGCAGTTGGTGGCTAGGCACTGAAGCTTTCTTT.

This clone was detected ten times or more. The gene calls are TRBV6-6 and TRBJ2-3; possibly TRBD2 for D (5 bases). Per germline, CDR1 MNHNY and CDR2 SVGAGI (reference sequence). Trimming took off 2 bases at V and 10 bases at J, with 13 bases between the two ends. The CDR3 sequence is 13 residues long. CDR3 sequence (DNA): TGTGCCAGCAGTTACCCACCCCCGGAGGCGCAGTATTTT. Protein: CASSYPPPEAQYF.

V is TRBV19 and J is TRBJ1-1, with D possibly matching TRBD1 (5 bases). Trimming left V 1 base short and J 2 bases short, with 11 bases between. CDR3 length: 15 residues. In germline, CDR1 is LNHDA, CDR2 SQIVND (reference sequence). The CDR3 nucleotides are TGTGCCAGTAGTATAGTGCAGGGCGGAAACACTGAAGCTTTCTTT. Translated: CASSIVQGGNTEAFF. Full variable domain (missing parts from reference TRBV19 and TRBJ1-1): DGGITQSPKYLFRKEGQNVTLSCEQNLNHDAMYWYRQDPGQGLRLIYYSQIVNDFQKGDIAEGYSVSREKKESFPLTVTSAQKNPTAFYLCASSIVQGGNTEAFFGQGTRLTVV.

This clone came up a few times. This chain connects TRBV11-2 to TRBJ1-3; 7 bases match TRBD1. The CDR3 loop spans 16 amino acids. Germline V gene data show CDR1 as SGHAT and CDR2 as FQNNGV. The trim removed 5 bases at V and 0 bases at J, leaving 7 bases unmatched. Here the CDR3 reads CASSLHTGDSGNTIYF. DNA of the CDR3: TGTGCCAGCAGCCTTCACACAGGGGACTCTGGAAACACCATATATTTT.

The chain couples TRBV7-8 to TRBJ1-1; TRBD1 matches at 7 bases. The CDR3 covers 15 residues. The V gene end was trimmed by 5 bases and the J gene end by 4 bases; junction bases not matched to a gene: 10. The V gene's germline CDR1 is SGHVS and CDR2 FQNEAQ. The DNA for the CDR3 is TGTGCCAGCAGCCGGGGAACAGGGGAGGCCACTGAAGCTTTCTTT. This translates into CASSRGTGEATEAFF.

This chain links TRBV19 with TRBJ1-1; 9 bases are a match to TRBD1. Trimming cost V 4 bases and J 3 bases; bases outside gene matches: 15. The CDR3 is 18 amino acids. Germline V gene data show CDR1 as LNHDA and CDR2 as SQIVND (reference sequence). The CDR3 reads CASSTTPGQGSRDTEAFF. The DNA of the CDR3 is TGTGCCAGTAGTACGACTCCGGGACAGGGATCTAGGGACACTGAAGCTTTCTTT. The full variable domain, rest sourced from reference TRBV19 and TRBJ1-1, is DGGITQSPKYLFRKEGQNVTLSCEQNLNHDAMYWYRQDPGQGLRLIYYSQIVNDFQKGDIAEGYSVSREKKESFPLTVTSAQKNPTAFYLCASSTTPGQGSRDTEAFFGQGTRLTVV.

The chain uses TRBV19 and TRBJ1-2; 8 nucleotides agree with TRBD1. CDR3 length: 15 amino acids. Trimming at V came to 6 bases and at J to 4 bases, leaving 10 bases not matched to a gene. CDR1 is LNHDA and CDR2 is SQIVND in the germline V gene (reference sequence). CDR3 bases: TGTGCCAGTAGCACCGGGACAGGTCCTCCCTATGGCTACACCTTC. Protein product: CASSTGTGPPYGYTF.

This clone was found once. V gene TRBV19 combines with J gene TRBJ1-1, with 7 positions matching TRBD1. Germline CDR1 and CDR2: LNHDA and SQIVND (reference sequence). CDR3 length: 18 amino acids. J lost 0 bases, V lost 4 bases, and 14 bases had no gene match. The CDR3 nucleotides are TGTGCCAGTAGTAGCTACAGGGGAGTACTATCCATGAACACTGAAGCTTTCTTT. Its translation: CASSSYRGVLSMNTEAFF.

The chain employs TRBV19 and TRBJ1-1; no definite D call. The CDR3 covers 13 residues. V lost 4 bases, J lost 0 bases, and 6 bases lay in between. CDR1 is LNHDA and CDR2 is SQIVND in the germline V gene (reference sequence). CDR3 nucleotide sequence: TGTGCCAGTAGTACTAGCATGAACACTGAAGCTTTCTTT. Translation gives CASSTSMNTEAFF.

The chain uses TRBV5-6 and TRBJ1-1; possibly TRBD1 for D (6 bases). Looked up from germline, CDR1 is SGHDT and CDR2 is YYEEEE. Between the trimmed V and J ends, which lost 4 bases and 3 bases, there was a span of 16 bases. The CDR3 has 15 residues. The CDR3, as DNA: TGTGCCAGCAGCCCGGGGCGGGGGGGCCACACTGAAGCTTTCTTT. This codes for CASSPGRGGHTEAFF.

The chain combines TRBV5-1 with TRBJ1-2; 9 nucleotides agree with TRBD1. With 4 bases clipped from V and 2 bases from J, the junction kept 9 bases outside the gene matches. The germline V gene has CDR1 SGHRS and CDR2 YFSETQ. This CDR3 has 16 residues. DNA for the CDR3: TGCGCCAGCAGCAGACAGACCGGGACAGGGAACTATGGCTACACCTTC. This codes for CASSRQTGTGNYGYTF.

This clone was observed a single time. The CDR3 loop reads CSAPQVTEAFF. The CDR3 region has the DNA TGCAGTGCTCCTCAGGTCACTGAAGCTTTCTTT. The chain uses TRBV20-1 and TRBJ1-1; unclear D gene. Germline loops: CDR1 DFQATT, CDR2 SNEGSKA (reference sequence). This CDR3 comprises 11 residues. V was shortened by 5 bases and J by 4 bases, with 8 bases between the two germline ends.

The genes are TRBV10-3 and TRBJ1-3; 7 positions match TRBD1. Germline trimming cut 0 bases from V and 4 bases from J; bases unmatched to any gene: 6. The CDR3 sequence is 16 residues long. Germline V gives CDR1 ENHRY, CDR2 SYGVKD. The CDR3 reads CAISESKGAEGNTIYF. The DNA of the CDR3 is TGTGCCATCAGTGAGTCGAAGGGGGCTGAGGGAAACACCATATATTTT.

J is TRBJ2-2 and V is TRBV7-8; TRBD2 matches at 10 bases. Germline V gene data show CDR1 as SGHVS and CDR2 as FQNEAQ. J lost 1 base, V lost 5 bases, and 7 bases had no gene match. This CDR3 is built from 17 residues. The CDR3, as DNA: TGTGCCAGCAGCATCATCCGACTAGCGGGGAACACCGGGGAGCTGTTTTTT. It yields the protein CASSIIRLAGNTGELFF. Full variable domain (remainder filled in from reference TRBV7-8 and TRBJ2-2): GAGVSQSPRYKVAKRGQDVALRCDPISGHVSLFWYQQALGQGPEFLTYFQNEAQLDKSGLPSDRFFAERPEGSVSTLKIQRTQQEDSAVYLCASSIIRLAGNTGELFFGEGSRLTVL.

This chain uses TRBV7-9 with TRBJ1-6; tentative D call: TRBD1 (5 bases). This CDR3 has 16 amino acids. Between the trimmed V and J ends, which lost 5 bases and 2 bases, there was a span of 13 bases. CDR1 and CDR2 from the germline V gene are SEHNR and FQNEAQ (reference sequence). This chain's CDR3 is CASSPGTGAYNSPLHF. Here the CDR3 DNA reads TGTGCCAGCAGCCCCGGGACTGGGGCCTATAATTCACCCCTCCACTTT. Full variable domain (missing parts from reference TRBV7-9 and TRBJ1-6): DTGVSQNPRHKITKRGQNVTFRCDPISEHNRLYWYRQTLGQGPEFLTYFQNEAQLEKSRLLSDRFSAERPKGSFSTLEIQRTEQGDSAMYLCASSPGTGAYNSPLHFGNGTRLTVT.

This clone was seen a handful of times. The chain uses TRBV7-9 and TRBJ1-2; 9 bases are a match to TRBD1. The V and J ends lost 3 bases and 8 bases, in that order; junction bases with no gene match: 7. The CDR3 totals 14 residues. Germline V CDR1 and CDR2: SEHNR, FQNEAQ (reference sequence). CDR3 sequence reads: CASSFTGGGRGYTF. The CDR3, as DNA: TGTGCCAGCAGCTTTACAGGGGGCGGAAGGGGCTACACCTTC.

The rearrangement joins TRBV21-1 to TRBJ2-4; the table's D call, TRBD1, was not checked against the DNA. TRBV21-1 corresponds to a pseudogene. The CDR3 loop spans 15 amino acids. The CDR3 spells CASSTAGCPKNIQYF. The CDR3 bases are TGTGCCAGCAGCACTGCAGGGTGTCCCAAAAACATTCAGTACTTC.

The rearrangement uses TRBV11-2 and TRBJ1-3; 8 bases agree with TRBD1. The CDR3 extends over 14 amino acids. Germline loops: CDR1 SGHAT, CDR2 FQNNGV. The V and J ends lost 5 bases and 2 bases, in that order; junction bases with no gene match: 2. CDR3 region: CASSPQGAGNTIYF. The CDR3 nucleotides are TGTGCCAGCAGCCCACAGGGGGCTGGAAACACCATATATTTT.

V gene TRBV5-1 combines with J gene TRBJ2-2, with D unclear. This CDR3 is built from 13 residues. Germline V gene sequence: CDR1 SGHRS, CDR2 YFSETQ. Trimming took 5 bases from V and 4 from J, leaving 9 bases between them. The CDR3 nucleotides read TGCGCCAGCAGACCCCCTAGCACCGGGGAGCTGTTTTTT. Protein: CASRPPSTGELFF.

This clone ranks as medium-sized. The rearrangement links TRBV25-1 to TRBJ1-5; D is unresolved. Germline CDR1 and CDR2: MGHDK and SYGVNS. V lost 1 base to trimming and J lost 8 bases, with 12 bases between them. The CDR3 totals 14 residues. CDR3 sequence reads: CASSEWEVGEPQHF. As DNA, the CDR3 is TGTGCCAGCAGTGAATGGGAGGTTGGGGAGCCCCAGCATTTT.

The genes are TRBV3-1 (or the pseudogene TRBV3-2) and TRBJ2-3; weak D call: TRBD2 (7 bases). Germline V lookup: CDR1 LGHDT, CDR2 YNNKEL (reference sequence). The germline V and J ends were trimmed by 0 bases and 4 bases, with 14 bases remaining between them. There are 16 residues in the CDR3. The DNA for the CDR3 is TGTGCCAGCAGCCAAGAAGGAGGGGGGGTGTCAGATACGCAGTATTTT. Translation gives CASSQEGGGVSDTQYF.

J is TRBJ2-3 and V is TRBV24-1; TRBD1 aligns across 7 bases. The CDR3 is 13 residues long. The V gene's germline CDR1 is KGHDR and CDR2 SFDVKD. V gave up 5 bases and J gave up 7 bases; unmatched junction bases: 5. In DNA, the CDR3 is TGTGCCACCAGTGGGGGGACAGCCTATACGCAGTATTTT. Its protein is CATSGGTAYTQYF.